The 23 T cell receptor beta chains in this list originate from one sample, sequenced in a study of blood T cell repertoires in COVID-19 (dated by TCRdb to the early 2020s). The library was prepared using the immunoSEQ multiplex PCR assay. What TCRdb holds here is the immuneACCESS table cut down to in-frame rearrangements. Part of the clones is not present; checked against another copy, under half of the missing clones reflect an unresolved V gene, and the others are unexplained. Here the sample has approximately 290,000 clones; roughly nine tenths occur a single time. The leading ten clones occupy 2.2% of the sample. The sequencing sample was made of peripheral blood. The source of these receptors is a woman in her thirties with COVID-19, enrolled during active disease.

V is TRBV6-5 and J is TRBJ1-6; TRBD1 is a possible D gene (6 bases). V lost 11 bases and J lost 7, with 15 bases in between. The germline gives CDR1 MNHEY, CDR2 SVGAGI. This CDR3 comprises 13 residues. As DNA, the CDR3 is TGTGCCTCGACCAGGGGTGTAAATTCACCCCTCCACTTT. Translation gives CASTRGVNSPLHF.

This clone showed up just once. This chain connects TRBV7-7 to TRBJ2-1; possible D gene TRBD2, 5 bases. Germline V gene data show CDR1 as SSHAT and CDR2 as FNYEAQ (reference sequence). The CDR3 is made up of 16 amino acids. The V end lost 5 bases, the J end lost 7 bases, and 21 bases lay between the germline ends. DNA of the CDR3: TGTGCCAGCAGCCCCCTTGAGGGATACGGTAGTAATGAGCAGTTCTTC. Its translation is CASSPLEGYGSNEQFF.

The chain combines TRBV7-2 with TRBJ2-2; 7 bases fit TRBD2. After removal of 5 bases from V and 1 base from J, the junction contained 4 bases not matched to a gene. The CDR3 has 15 amino acids. From germline, CDR1 is SGHTA and CDR2 FQGNSA. The CDR3 protein is CASSLLAVNTGELFF. In nucleotides, the CDR3 is TGTGCCAGCAGCCTTCTAGCGGTGAACACCGGGGAGCTGTTTTTT.

V usage is TRBV15 and J usage is TRBJ2-2; D is unresolved. The CDR3 runs to 15 residues. Trimming left V 1 base short and J 2 bases short, with 8 bases between. Germline V CDR1 and CDR2: LNHNV, YYDKDF (reference sequence). In DNA form, the CDR3 reads TGTGCCACCAGCAGAGTAAGCCCTAACACCGGGGAGCTGTTTTTT. This encodes CATSRVSPNTGELFF. Combining the CDR3 with reference TRBV15 and TRBJ2-2 gives the whole variable domain DAMVIQNPRYQVTQFGKPVTLSCSQTLNHNVMYWYQQKSSQAPKLLFHYYDKDFNNEADTPDNFQSRRPNTSFCFLDIRSPGLGDTAMYLCATSRVSPNTGELFFGEGSRLTVL.

The CDR3 DNA reads as TGTGCCAGCAGCTTTACCCGGTCTGGCTATGGCTACACCTTC. Its translation is CASSFTRSGYGYTF. The chain carries TRBV7-8 and TRBJ1-2; no firm D call. CDR1 and CDR2 (germline): SGHVS, FQNEAQ. The CDR3 runs 14 residues. Trimming stripped 3 bases from V and 4 bases from J, with 12 bases between. The full variable domain, its missing parts supplied by reference TRBV7-8 and TRBJ1-2, is GAGVSQSPRYKVAKRGQDVALRCDPISGHVSLFWYQQALGQGPEFLTYFQNEAQLDKSGLPSDRFFAERPEGSVSTLKIQRTQQEDSAVYLCASSFTRSGYGYTFGSGTRLTVV.

The chain couples TRBV18 to TRBJ2-3; 10 positions match TRBD2. V lost 3 bases to trimming and J lost 1 base; unmatched junction nucleotides: 4. CDR1 and CDR2 (germline): KGHSH, LQKENI. CDR3 length equals 16 residues. The CDR3 protein is CASSPTGTSGTDTQYF. The CDR3 DNA is TGTGCCAGCTCACCCACCGGGACTAGCGGCACAGATACGCAGTATTTT.

The chain has TRBV30 and TRBJ2-2; D is ambiguous. The germline V and J ends were trimmed by 0 bases and 5 bases, with 7 bases remaining between them. Looked up from germline, CDR1 is GTSNPN and CDR2 is SVGIG (reference sequence). CDR3 length: 13 amino acids. Written as DNA, the CDR3 is TGTGCCTGGAGTGTACGCAGAACCGGGGAGCTGTTTTTT. It codes for CAWSVRRTGELFF.

J is TRBJ2-7 and V is TRBV5-6, with 13 bases identical to TRBD2. The CDR3 covers 19 residues. V lost 4 bases, J lost 2 bases, and 15 bases stayed unmatched. Germline CDR1 SGHDT, CDR2 YYEEEE. CDR3 DNA sequence: TGTGCCAGCAGCACCCTACTAGCGGGAGGGCCCTCGGTCCCCTACGAGCAGTACTTC. Its protein product is CASSTLLAGGPSVPYEQYF.

This CDR3 is CASSVRGYGYTF. The CDR3 nucleotides are TGTGCCAGCAGTGTTAGGGGCTATGGCTACACCTTC. The V call is TRBV2, the J call TRBJ1-2, with TRBD1 as a possible D gene (5 bases). The CDR3 has 12 amino acids. The germline gives CDR1 SNHLY, CDR2 FYNNEI. V dropped 4 bases and J dropped 4 bases, with 7 bases sitting between them.

The table lists this clone with many counts. The CDR3 region is CAIRSLGDTGELFF. Written as DNA, the CDR3 is TGTGCCATCAGGAGTCTAGGGGACACCGGGGAGCTGTTTTTT. This chain uses TRBV10-3 with TRBJ2-2; a possible D gene is TRBD1 (5 bases). The CDR3 is 14 residues long. Germline CDR1 ENHRY, CDR2 SYGVKD. Trimming left V 6 bases short and J 3 bases short, with 11 bases between.

The chain joins TRBV5-1 to TRBJ1-1; the D gene is possibly TRBD1 (6 bases). V dropped 2 bases and J dropped 0 bases, with 11 bases sitting between them. The CDR3 is made up of 15 amino acids. The germline V gene encodes CDR1 SGHRS and CDR2 YFSETQ. CDR3 DNA sequence: TGCGCCAGCAGCTTAACAGGGAACATGAACACTGAAGCTTTCTTT. Translated, it gives CASSLTGNMNTEAFF.

The rearrangement uses TRBV7-8 and TRBJ1-5; TRBD1 aligns across 11 bases. This CDR3 is built from 15 residues. V lost 8 bases and J lost 5; bases outside the gene matches: 8. From germline, CDR1 is SGHVS and CDR2 FQNEAQ. Here the CDR3 DNA reads TGTGCCAGCGCCTCCCCGGGACAGGGGGATCAGCCCCAGCATTTT. As protein: CASASPGQGDQPQHF.

This rearrangement joins TRBV7-2 to TRBJ2-7; TRBD1 is a possible D gene (6 bases). The CDR3 has 16 residues. V gave up 1 base and J gave up 3 bases, with 16 bases separating them. CDR1 is SGHTA and CDR2 is FQGNSA in the germline V gene. CDR3 residues: CASSLDSRGPFYEQYF. DNA for the CDR3: TGTGCCAGCAGCTTAGATTCCAGGGGACCCTTCTACGAGCAGTACTTC.

V and J are TRBV7-2 and TRBJ1-3; D not resolved. Germline assignment: CDR1 SGHTA and CDR2 FQGNSA. The CDR3 spans 17 residues. The V and J ends lost 1 base and 1 base respectively, with 14 bases between them. The CDR3 sequence: CASSLERVEGSGNTIYF. The CDR3 coding sequence is TGTGCCAGCAGCTTAGAGCGGGTTGAGGGTTCTGGAAACACCATATATTTT.

This clone was observed a single time. This sequence joins TRBV5-1 and TRBJ1-1; 7 bases agree with TRBD1. Germline CDR1 reads SGHRS; CDR2 reads YFSETQ. CDR3 length: 14 residues. After removal of 5 bases from V and 3 bases from J, the junction contained 7 bases not matched to a gene. This CDR3 reads CASSIGGQHTEAFF. The CDR3 bases are TGCGCCAGCAGTATTGGGGGACAGCACACTGAAGCTTTCTTT.

V and J are TRBV9 and TRBJ1-6, with 7 bases aligning to TRBD1. Germline loops: CDR1 SGDLS, CDR2 YYNGEE. The junction had 5 bases not matched to a gene; V was cut back by 4 bases and J by 7 bases. The CDR3 is 14 residues long. As DNA, the CDR3 is TGTGCCAGCAGCACAACAGGGGACAATTCACCCCTCCACTTT. Amino acids: CASSTTGDNSPLHF.

The chain uses TRBV18 and TRBJ2-3; 10 nucleotides align to TRBD1. This CDR3 spans 16 amino acids. CDR1 is KGHSH, CDR2 LQKENI, per germline. The ends lost 3 bases at V and 3 bases at J; junction bases unmatched: 6. The CDR3 is CASSPRRTGGTDTQYF. DNA of the CDR3: TGTGCCAGCTCACCTCGAAGGACAGGGGGGACAGATACGCAGTATTTT.

The chain employs TRBV5-4 and TRBJ2-5; maybe TRBD1 (6 bases). Trimming took 0 bases from V and 4 from J, leaving 10 bases between them. Germline values: CDR1 SGHNT, CDR2 YYREEE (reference sequence). CDR3 length: 14 residues. The CDR3 reads CASSLARGAETQYF. The CDR3 DNA reads as TGTGCCAGCAGCTTGGCCAGGGGCGCAGAGACCCAGTACTTC.

This clone was found once. The chain employs TRBV28 and TRBJ2-2; 9 positions agree with TRBD1. The CDR3 is 19 residues long. Germline assignment: CDR1 MDHEN and CDR2 SYDVKM. J was trimmed by 7 bases and V by 3 bases; bases with no gene match: 18. CDR3 bases: TGTGCCAGCAGTTTCCGGGAGCCGGGACAGGGTAAAGGGGACGGGGAGCTGTTTTTT. Its protein product is CASSFREPGQGKGDGELFF. Full variable domain (remainder filled in from reference TRBV28 and TRBJ2-2): DVKVTQSSRYLVKRTGEKVFLECVQDMDHENMFWYRQDPGLGLRLIYFSYDVKMKEKGDIPEGYSVSREKKERFSLILESASTNQTSMYLCASSFREPGQGKGDGELFFGEGSRLTVL.

The chain has TRBV6-5 and TRBJ1-4; TRBD1 might be the D (5 bases). The V gene lost 2 bases and the J gene lost 7 bases, with 17 bases spanning the gap. In germline, CDR1 is MNHEY, CDR2 SVGAGI. The CDR3 spans 16 residues. CDR3 loop: CASSYGLGGGGEKLFF. As DNA, the CDR3 is TGTGCCAGCAGTTACGGTTTGGGGGGAGGCGGTGAAAAACTGTTTTTT.

The rearrangement uses TRBV7-9 and TRBJ2-7, with TRBD1 matching over 8 bases. The CDR3 runs 15 residues. Germline V gives CDR1 SEHNR, CDR2 FQNEAQ (reference sequence). Trimming at V came to 4 bases and at J to 0 bases, leaving 5 bases not matched to a gene. The CDR3 sequence is CASSSDRVSSYEQYF. The CDR3 DNA reads as TGTGCCAGCAGCTCGGACAGGGTAAGCTCCTACGAGCAGTACTTC.

This chain joins TRBV6-5 and TRBJ1-2, with D perhaps TRBD1 (6 bases). The CDR3 runs to 13 residues. Per the germline V gene, CDR1 is MNHEY and CDR2 is SVGAGI. V was cut by 6 bases and J by 6 bases, with 14 bases left in between. The CDR3 reads CASSKQGVDGYTF. CDR3 coding DNA: TGTGCCAGCAGCAAACAGGGAGTCGATGGCTACACCTTC.

This sequence joins TRBV6-2 or TRBV6-3 and TRBJ2-1; D unclear. Looked up from germline, CDR1 is MNHEY and CDR2 is SVGEGT. V was cut by 5 bases and J by 2 bases, with 10 bases left in between. The CDR3 contains 14 residues. This CDR3 reads CASSRLEAYNEQFF. In DNA form, the CDR3 reads TGTGCCAGCAGTCGGCTAGAGGCCTACAATGAGCAGTTCTTC.